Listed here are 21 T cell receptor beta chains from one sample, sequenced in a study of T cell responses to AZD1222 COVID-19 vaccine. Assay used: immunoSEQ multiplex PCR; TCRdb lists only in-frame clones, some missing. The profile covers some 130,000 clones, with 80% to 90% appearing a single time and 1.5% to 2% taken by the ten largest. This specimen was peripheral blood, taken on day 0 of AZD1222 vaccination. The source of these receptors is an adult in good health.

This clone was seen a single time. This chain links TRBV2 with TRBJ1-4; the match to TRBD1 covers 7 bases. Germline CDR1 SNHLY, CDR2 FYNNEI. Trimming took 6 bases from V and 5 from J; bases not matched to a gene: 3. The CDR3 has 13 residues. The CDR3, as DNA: TGTGCCAGCAGCGGACAGGAGAATGAAAAACTGTTTTTT. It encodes CASSGQENEKLFF.

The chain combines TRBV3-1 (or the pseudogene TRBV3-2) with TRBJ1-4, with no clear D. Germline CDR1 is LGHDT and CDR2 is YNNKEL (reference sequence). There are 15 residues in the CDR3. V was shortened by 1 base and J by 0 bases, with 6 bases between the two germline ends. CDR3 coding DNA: TGTGCCAGCAGCCAAGTCAGGACAACTAATGAAAAACTGTTTTTT. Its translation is CASSQVRTTNEKLFF.

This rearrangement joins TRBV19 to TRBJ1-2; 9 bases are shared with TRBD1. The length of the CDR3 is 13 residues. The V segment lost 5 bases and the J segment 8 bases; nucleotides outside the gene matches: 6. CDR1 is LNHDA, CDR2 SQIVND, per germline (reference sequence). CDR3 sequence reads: CASSPRDRDGYTF. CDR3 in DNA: TGTGCCAGTAGTCCTAGGGACAGGGACGGCTACACCTTC.

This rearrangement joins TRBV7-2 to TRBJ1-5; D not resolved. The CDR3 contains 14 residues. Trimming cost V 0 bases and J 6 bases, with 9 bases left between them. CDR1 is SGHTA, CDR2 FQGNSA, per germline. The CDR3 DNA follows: TGTGCCAGCAGCTTAGCGGTGGGGAGTCAGCCCCAGCATTTT. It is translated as CASSLAVGSQPQHF.

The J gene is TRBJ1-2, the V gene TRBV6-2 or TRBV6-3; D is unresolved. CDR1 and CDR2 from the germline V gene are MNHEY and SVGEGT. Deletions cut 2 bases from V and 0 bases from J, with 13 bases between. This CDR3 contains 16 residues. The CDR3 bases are TGTGCCAGCAGTTACGGCTTCGGTTCTGCTAACTATGGCTACACCTTC. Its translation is CASSYGFGSANYGYTF.

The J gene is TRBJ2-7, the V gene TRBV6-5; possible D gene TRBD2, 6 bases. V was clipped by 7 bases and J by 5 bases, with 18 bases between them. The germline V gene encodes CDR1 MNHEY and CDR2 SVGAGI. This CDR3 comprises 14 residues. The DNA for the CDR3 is TGTGCCAGCACCGCGACTAGTAAATTCGACGAGCAGTACTTC. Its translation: CASTATSKFDEQYF.

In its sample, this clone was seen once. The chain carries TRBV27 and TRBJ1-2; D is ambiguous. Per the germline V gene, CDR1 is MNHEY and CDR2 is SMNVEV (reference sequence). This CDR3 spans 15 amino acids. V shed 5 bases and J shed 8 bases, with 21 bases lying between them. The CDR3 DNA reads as TGTGCCAGCAGTCCCGACTCGAACTTCTGGGGAGGCTACACCTTC. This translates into CASSPDSNFWGGYTF.

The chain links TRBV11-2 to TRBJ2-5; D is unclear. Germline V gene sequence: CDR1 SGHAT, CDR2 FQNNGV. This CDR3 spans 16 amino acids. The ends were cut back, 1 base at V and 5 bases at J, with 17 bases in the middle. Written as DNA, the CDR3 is TGTGCCAGCAGCTTAGGAAATTCTGTGGGCCGGGAGACCCAGTACTTC. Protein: CASSLGNSVGRETQYF.

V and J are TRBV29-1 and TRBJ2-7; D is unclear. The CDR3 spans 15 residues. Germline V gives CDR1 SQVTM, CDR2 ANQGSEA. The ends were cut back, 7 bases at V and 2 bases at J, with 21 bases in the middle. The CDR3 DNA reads TGCAGCGCCCCCCCTTGGGCCAGTACAACCTACGAGCAGTACTTC. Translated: CSAPPWASTTYEQYF.

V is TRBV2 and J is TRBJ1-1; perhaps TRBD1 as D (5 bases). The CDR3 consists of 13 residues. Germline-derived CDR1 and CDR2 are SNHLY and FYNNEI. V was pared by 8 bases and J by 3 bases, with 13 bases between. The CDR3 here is CASWGVRDTEAFF. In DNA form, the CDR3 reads TGTGCCAGCTGGGGGGTCAGGGACACTGAAGCTTTCTTT.

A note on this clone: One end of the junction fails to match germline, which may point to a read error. In DNA, the CDR3 is TGTGCTAGCAGCTCGTGGGGACAGGGCTCAGGAAACACCATATATTTT. Translation gives CASSSWGQGSGNTIYF. This rearrangement joins TRBV7-2 to TRBJ1-3; 9 positions agree with TRBD1. Germline V lookup: CDR1 SGHTA, CDR2 FQGNSA. This CDR3 is built from 16 residues.

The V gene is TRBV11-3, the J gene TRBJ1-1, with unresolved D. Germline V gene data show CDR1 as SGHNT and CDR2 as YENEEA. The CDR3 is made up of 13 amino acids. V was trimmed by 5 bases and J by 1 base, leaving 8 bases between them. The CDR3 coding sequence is TGTGCCAGCAGCCAAAAGAGGAACACTGAAGCTTTCTTT. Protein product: CASSQKRNTEAFF.

The CDR3 here is CASSFTFLAGGDLKTTNEKLFF. In DNA, the CDR3 is TGTGCCAGCAGTTTTACCTTCCTGGCGGGGGGTGACCTTAAAACAACTAATGAAAAACTGTTTTTT. The V gene is TRBV28, the J gene TRBJ1-4; D possibly corresponds to TRBD1 (5 bases). The CDR3 contains 22 residues. Trimming shortened V by 3 bases and J by 0 bases, and 29 bases separated the two germline ends. CDR1 and CDR2 (germline): MDHEN, SYDVKM.

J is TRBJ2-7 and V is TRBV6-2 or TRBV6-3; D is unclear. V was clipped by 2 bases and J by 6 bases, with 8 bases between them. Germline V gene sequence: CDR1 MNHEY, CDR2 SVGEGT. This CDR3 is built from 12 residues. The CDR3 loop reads CASSYLWGEQYF. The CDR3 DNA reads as TGTGCCAGCAGTTACCTTTGGGGCGAGCAGTACTTC.

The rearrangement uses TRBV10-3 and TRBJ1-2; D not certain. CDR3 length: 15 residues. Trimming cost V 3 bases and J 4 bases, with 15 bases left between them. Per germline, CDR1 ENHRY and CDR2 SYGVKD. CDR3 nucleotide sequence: TGTGCCATCAGTGACTTTACCGGGAGCGCCTATGGCTACACCTTC. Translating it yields CAISDFTGSAYGYTF.

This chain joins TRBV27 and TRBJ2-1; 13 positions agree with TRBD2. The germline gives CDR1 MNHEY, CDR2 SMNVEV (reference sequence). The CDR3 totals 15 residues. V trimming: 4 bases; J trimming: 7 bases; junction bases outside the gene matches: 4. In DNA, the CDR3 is TGTGCCAGCAGTTACACTAGCGGGAGGGCGAATGAGCAGTTCTTC. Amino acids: CASSYTSGRANEQFF.

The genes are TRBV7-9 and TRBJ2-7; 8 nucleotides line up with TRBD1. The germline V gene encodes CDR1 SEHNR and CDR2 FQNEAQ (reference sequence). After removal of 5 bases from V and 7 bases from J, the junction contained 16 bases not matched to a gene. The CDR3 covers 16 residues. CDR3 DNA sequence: TGTGCCAGCAGCCCCAGACTAGAGCAGGGGGCGAAAGAGCAGTACTTC. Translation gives CASSPRLEQGAKEQYF.

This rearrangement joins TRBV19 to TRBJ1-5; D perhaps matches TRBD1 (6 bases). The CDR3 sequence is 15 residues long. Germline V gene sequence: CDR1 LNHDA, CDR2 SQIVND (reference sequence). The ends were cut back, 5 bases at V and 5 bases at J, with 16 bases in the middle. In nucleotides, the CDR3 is TGTGCCAGTAGTCTCATTACAGGGCTTGATCAGCCCCAGCATTTT. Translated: CASSLITGLDQPQHF.

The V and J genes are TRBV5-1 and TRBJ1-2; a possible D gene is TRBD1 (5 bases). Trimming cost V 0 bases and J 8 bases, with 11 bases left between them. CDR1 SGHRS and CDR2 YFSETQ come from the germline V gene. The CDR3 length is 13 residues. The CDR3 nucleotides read TGCGCCAGCAGCTTGGGCGGGACGGTGGGCTACACCTTC. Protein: CASSLGGTVGYTF.

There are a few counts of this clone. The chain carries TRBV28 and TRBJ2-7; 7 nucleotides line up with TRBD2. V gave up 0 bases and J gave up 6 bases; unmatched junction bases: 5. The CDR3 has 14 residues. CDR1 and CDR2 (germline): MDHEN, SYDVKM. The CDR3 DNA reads TGTGCCAGCAGTTTATGGACTAGCTTGAGCGAGCAGTACTTC. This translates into CASSLWTSLSEQYF.

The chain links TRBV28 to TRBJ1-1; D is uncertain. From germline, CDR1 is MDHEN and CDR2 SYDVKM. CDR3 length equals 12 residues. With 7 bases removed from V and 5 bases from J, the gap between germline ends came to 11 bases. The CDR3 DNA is TGTGCCAGCACCCTCCAGGAGACTGAAGCTTTCTTT. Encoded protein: CASTLQETEAFF.